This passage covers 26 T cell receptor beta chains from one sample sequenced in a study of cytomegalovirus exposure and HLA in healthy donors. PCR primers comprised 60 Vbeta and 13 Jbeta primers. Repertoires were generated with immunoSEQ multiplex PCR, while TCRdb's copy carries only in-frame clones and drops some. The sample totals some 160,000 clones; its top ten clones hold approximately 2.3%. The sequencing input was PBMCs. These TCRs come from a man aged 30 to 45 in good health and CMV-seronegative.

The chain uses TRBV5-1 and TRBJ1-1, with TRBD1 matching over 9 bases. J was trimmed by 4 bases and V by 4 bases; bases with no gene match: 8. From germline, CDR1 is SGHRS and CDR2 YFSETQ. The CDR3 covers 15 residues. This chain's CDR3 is CASSQGTGLVTEAFF. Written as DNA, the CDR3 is TGCGCCAGCAGCCAAGGGACAGGGTTGGTCACTGAAGCTTTCTTT. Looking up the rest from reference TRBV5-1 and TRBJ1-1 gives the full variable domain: KAGVTQTPRYLIKTRGQQVTLSCSPISGHRSVSWYQQTPGQGLQFLFEYFSETQRNKGNFPGRFSGRQFSNSRSEMNVSTLELGDSALYLCASSQGTGLVTEAFFGQGTRLTVV.

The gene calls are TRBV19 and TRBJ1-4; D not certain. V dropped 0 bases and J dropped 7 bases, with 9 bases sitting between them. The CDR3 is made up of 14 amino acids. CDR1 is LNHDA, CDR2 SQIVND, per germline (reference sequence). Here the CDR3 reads CASSIEGGPEKLFF. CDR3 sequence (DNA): TGTGCCAGTAGTATAGAGGGAGGCCCTGAAAAACTGTTTTTT.

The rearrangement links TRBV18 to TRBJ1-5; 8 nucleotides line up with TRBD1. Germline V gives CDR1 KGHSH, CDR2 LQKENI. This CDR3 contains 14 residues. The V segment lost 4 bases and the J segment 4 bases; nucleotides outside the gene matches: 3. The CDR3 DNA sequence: TGTGCCAGCTCACTGGGACAGGCGAATCAGCCCCAGCATTTT. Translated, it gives CASSLGQANQPQHF.

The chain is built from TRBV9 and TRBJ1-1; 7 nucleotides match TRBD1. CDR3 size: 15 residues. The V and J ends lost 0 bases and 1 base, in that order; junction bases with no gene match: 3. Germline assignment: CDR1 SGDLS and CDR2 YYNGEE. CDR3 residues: CASSVEYRGNTEAFF. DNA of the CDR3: TGTGCCAGCAGCGTAGAATACAGGGGGAACACTGAAGCTTTCTTT.

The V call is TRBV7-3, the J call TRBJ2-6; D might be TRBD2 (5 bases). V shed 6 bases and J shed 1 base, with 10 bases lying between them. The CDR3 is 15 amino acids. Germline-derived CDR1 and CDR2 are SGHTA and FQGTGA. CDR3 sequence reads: CASSLSGSGANVLTF. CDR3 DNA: TGTGCCAGCAGTCTATCGGGGTCTGGGGCCAACGTCCTGACTTTC. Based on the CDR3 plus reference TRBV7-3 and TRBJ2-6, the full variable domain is GAGVSQTPSNKVTEKGKYVELRCDPISGHTALYWYRQSLGQGPEFLIYFQGTGAADDSGLPNDRFFAVRPEGSVSTLKIQRTERGDSAVYLCASSLSGSGANVLTFGAGSRLTVL.

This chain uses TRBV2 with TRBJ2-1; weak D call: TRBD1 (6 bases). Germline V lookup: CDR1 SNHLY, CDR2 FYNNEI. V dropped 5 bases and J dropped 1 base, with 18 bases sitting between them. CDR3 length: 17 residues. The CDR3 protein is CASSRSPGGLSYNEQFF. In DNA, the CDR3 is TGTGCCAGCAGTAGGTCCCCTGGGGGCTTGTCCTACAATGAGCAGTTCTTC.

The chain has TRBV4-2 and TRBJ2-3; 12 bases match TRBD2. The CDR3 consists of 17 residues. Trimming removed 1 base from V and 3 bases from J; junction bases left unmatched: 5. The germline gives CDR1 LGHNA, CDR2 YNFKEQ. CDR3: CASSQATSGSGTDTQYF. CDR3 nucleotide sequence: TGTGCCAGCAGCCAAGCGACTAGCGGGAGCGGTACAGATACGCAGTATTTT.

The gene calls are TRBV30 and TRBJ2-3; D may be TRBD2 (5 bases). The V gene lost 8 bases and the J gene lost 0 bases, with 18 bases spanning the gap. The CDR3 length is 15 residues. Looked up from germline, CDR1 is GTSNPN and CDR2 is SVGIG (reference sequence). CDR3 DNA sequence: TGTGCCCATGATCGACGGCGGACTAGCACAGATACGCAGTATTTT. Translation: CAHDRRRTSTDTQYF.

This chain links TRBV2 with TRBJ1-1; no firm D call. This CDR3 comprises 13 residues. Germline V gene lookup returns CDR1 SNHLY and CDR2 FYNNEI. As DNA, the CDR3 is TGTGCTCAGCAGCGGGAGCGGGCCACTGAAGCTTTCTTT. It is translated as CAQQRERATEAFF. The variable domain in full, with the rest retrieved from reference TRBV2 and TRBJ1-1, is EPEVTQTPSHQVTQMGQEVILRCVPISNHLYFYWYRQILGQKVEFLVSFYNNEISEKSEIFDDQFSVERPDGSNFTLKIRSTKLEDSAMYFCAQQRERATEAFFGQGTRLTVV.

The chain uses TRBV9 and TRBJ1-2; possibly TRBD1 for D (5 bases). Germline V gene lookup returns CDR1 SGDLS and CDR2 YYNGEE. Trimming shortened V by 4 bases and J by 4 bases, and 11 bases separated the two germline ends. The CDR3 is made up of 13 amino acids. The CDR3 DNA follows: TGTGCCAGCAGCCGACAGAAATCCTATGGCTACACCTTC. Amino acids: CASSRQKSYGYTF.

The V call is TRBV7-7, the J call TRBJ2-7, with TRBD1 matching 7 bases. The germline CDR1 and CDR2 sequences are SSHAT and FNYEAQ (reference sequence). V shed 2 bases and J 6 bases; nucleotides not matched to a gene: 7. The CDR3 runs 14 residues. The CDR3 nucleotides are TGTGCCAGCAGCTTAAGGACAGGCTCTTCCGAGCAGTACTTC. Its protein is CASSLRTGSSEQYF.

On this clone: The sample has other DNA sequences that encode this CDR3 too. CDR3 sequence reads: CASSSTVNTEAFF. The CDR3 region has the DNA TGTGCCAGCAGCTCTACGGTTAACACTGAAGCTTTCTTT. The gene calls are TRBV28 and TRBJ1-1; no clear D. The V end lost 6 bases, the J end lost 2 bases, and 10 bases lay between the germline ends. The CDR3 length is 13 residues. The germline CDR1 and CDR2 sequences are MDHEN and SYDVKM.

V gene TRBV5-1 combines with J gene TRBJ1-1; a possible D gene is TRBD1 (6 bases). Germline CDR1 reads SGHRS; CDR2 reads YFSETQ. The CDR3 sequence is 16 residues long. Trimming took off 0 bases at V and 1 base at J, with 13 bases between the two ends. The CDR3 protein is CASSLGRPGANTEAFF. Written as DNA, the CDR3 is TGCGCCAGCAGCTTGGGTCGGCCAGGGGCGAACACTGAAGCTTTCTTT.

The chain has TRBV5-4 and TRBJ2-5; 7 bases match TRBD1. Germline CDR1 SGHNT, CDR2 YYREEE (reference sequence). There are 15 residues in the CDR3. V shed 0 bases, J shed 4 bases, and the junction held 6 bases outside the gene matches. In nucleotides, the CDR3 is TGTGCCAGCAGCTTGGTGGGGGCAGGGGGAGAGACCCAGTACTTC. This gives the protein CASSLVGAGGETQYF.

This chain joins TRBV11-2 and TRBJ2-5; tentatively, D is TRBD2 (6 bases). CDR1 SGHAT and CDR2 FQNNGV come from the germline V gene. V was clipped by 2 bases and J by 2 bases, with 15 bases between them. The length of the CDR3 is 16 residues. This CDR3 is CASSLFSGVAQETQYF. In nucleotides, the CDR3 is TGTGCCAGCAGCTTATTCTCGGGGGTTGCGCAAGAGACCCAGTACTTC.

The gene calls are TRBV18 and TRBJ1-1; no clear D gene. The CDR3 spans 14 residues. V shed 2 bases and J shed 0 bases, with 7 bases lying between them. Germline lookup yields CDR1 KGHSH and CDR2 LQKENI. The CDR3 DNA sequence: TGTGCCAGCTCACCAGGACTCATGAACACTGAAGCTTTCTTT. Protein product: CASSPGLMNTEAFF.

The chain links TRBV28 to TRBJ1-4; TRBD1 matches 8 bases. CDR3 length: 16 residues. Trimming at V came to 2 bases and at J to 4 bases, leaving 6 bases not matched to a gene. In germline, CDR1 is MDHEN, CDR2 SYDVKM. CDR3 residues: CASSLKGQANNEKLFF. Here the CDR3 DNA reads TGTGCCAGCAGTTTAAAGGGACAGGCTAATAATGAAAAACTGTTTTTT.

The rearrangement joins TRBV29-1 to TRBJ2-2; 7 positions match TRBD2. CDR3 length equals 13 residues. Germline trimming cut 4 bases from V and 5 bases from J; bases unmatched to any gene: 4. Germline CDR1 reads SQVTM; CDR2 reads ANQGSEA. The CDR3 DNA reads TGCAGCGTTGGGAGCGGGACTACCGGGGAGCTGTTTTTT. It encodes CSVGSGTTGELFF.

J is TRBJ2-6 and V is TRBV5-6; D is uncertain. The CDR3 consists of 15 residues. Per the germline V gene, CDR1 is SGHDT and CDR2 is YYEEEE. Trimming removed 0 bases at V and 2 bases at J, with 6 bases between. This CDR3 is CASSLVSTGANVLTF. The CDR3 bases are TGTGCCAGCAGCTTGGTCAGTACTGGGGCCAACGTCCTGACTTTC.

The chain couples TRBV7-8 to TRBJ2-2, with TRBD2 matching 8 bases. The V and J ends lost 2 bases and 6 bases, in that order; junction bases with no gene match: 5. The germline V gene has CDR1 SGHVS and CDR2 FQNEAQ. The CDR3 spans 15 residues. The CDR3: CASSLWREVAGELFF. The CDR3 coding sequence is TGTGCCAGCAGCTTATGGCGGGAGGTTGCCGGGGAGCTGTTTTTT. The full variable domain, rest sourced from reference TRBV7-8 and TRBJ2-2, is GAGVSQSPRYKVAKRGQDVALRCDPISGHVSLFWYQQALGQGPEFLTYFQNEAQLDKSGLPSDRFFAERPEGSVSTLKIQRTQQEDSAVYLCASSLWREVAGELFFGEGSRLTVL.

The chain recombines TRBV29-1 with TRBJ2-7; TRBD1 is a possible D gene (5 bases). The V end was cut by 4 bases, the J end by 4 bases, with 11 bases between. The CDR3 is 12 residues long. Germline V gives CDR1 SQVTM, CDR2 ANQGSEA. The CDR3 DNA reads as TGCAGCGTTGGTCGCGACAGATACGAGCAGTACTTC. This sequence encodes CSVGRDRYEQYF.

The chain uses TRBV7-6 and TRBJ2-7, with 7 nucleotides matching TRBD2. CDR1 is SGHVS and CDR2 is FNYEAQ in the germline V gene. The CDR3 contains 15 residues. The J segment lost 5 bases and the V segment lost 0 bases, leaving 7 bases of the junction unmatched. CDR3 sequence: CASSLAAGRVHEQYF. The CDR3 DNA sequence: TGTGCCAGCAGCTTAGCGGCAGGGAGGGTCCACGAGCAGTACTTC.

This chain's CDR3 is CASSVASGGGIPFEAFF. The CDR3 bases are TGTGCCAGCAGCGTAGCTTCGGGGGGAGGGATCCCCTTTGAAGCTTTCTTT. The gene calls are TRBV9 and TRBJ1-1; D perhaps matches TRBD1 (5 bases). V was pared by 0 bases and J by 7 bases, with 22 bases between. Germline V CDR1 and CDR2: SGDLS, YYNGEE. CDR3 size: 17 residues.

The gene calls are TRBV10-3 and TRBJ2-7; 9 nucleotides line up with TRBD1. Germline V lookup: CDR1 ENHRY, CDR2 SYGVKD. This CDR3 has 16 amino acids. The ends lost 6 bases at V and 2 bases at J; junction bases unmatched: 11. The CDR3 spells CAISAAYGTGTYEQYF. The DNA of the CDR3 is TGTGCCATCAGCGCGGCTTACGGGACAGGGACCTACGAGCAGTACTTC.

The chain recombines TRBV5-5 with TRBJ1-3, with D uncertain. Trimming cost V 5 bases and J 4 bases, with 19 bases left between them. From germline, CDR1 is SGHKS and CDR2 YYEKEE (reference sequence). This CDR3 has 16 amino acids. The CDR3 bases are TGTGCCAGCAGTTCCGACGGTGTTTCGGGGGGAAACACCATATATTTT. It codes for CASSSDGVSGGNTIYF.

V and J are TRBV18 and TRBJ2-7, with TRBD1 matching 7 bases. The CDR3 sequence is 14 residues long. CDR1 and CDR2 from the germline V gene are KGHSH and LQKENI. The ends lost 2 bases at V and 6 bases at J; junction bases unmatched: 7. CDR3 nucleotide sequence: TGTGCCAGCTCACCAGGGAAGGGGGCAGGCGAGCAGTACTTC. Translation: CASSPGKGAGEQYF.